The 28 T cell receptor beta chains below all came from one sample that was sequenced in a study of cytomegalovirus exposure and HLA in healthy donors. The PCR used 60 Vbeta and 13 Jbeta primers. Profiling relied on immunoSEQ multiplex PCR, and the TCRdb table lists in-frame clones only, not all of them. The sample shows 150,000 to 200,000 clones, about four fifths of them seen only once. The sequenced sample consisted of PBMCs. Receptors were obtained from a woman younger than 30 in good health and CMV-seronegative.

This clone was observed once. The rearrangement joins TRBV27 to TRBJ2-1, with 7 bases identical to TRBD2. The V and J ends lost 4 bases and 7 bases, in that order; junction bases with no gene match: 10. Germline V CDR1 and CDR2: MNHEY, SMNVEV (reference sequence). This CDR3 has 15 residues. The chain's CDR3 is CASSSGTTPRNEQFF. DNA for the CDR3: TGTGCCAGCAGTTCCGGGACTACCCCTAGAAATGAGCAGTTCTTC.

The genes are TRBV28 and TRBJ1-4; the D gene is possibly TRBD1 (6 bases). Germline V lookup: CDR1 MDHEN, CDR2 SYDVKM. The CDR3 is 16 residues long. The V and J ends lost 2 bases and 4 bases respectively, with 14 bases between them. CDR3 loop: CASSLERGSFNEKLFF. In DNA form, the CDR3 reads TGTGCCAGCAGTTTAGAGAGGGGGTCTTTTAATGAAAAACTGTTTTTT.

This chain joins TRBV5-6 and TRBJ1-6; D is unresolved. The CDR3 length is 16 residues. CDR1 is SGHDT, CDR2 YYEEEE, per germline. With 1 base removed from V and 0 bases from J, the gap between germline ends came to 8 bases. Here the CDR3 reads CASSLMGSSYNSPLHF. CDR3 coding DNA: TGTGCCAGCAGCTTGATGGGGAGCTCCTATAATTCACCCCTCCACTTT.

This clone is a singleton in its sample. The chain combines TRBV7-9 with TRBJ2-1; 8 bases fit TRBD1. In germline, CDR1 is SEHNR, CDR2 FQNEAQ (reference sequence). CDR3 length equals 15 residues. Germline trimming cut 5 bases from V and 1 base from J; bases unmatched to any gene: 4. CDR3 loop: CASSLTGGSYNEQFF. The CDR3 coding sequence is TGTGCCAGCAGCCTCACAGGGGGTTCCTACAATGAGCAGTTCTTC.

This clone has a single count. V usage is TRBV18 and J usage is TRBJ2-7; D remains unclear. Germline CDR1 KGHSH, CDR2 LQKENI. CDR3 size: 14 residues. V lost 4 bases and J lost 0, with 10 bases in between. As DNA, the CDR3 is TGTGCCAGCTCACTCACAGACAACTCCTACGAGCAGTACGTC. It is translated as CASSLTDNSYEQYV.

As for this clone: This specimen includes other DNA sequences encoding the same CDR3. This rearrangement joins TRBV9 to TRBJ1-1; D call uncertain. Deletions cut 0 bases from V and 3 bases from J, with 6 bases between. CDR3 size: 13 residues. Per the germline V gene, CDR1 is SGDLS and CDR2 is YYNGEE. CDR3 DNA sequence: TGTGCCAGCAGCGTAGGGGGAGACACTGAAGCTTTCTTT. Translated: CASSVGGDTEAFF.

V and J are TRBV2 and TRBJ2-7; a possible D gene is TRBD2 (6 bases). Trimming took off 6 bases at V and 9 bases at J, with 12 bases between the two ends. From germline, CDR1 is SNHLY and CDR2 FYNNEI. The CDR3 sequence is 11 residues long. The CDR3 DNA reads as TGTGCCAGCAGGCGGAGGGGCTGGCAGTACTTC. This sequence encodes CASRRRGWQYF. Based on the CDR3 plus reference TRBV2 and TRBJ2-7, the full variable domain is EPEVTQTPSHQVTQMGQEVILRCVPISNHLYFYWYRQILGQKVEFLVSFYNNEISEKSEIFDDQFSVERPDGSNFTLKIRSTKLEDSAMYFCASRRRGWQYFGPGTRLTVT.

This clone came up once. The J gene is TRBJ1-2, the V gene TRBV7-9, with 7 nucleotides matching TRBD1. The J segment lost 8 bases and the V segment lost 1 base, leaving 7 bases of the junction unmatched. CDR1 SEHNR and CDR2 FQNEAQ come from the germline V gene (reference sequence). This CDR3 is 14 amino acids long. The CDR3 region has the DNA TGTGCCAGCAGCTTAGGGCAGGGGGGCGGCGGCTACACCTTC. Residues: CASSLGQGGGGYTF.

The CDR3 coding sequence is TGTGCCAGCAGCACGACCCAACAGGGAAGCCAGTACTTC. It specifies CASSTTQQGSQYF. This chain joins TRBV7-2 and TRBJ2-5; D is possibly TRBD1 (6 bases). The CDR3 has 13 residues. Deletions cut 5 bases from V and 10 bases from J, with 17 bases between. In germline, CDR1 is SGHTA, CDR2 FQGNSA.

This clone was counted a few times. This chain connects TRBV2 to TRBJ1-2; 10 bases are shared with TRBD1. CDR1 and CDR2 from the germline V gene are SNHLY and FYNNEI. The CDR3 is made up of 14 amino acids. V shed 6 bases, J shed 6 bases, and the junction held 7 bases outside the gene matches. The CDR3 bases are TGTGCCAGCAGGCCCGACAGGGGGCAAGATGGCTACACCTTC. Amino acid sequence: CASRPDRGQDGYTF. Looking up the rest from reference TRBV2 and TRBJ1-2 gives the full variable domain: EPEVTQTPSHQVTQMGQEVILRCVPISNHLYFYWYRQILGQKVEFLVSFYNNEISEKSEIFDDQFSVERPDGSNFTLKIRSTKLEDSAMYFCASRPDRGQDGYTFGSGTRLTVV.

V is TRBV29-1 and J is TRBJ1-1; 8 positions agree with TRBD1. V dropped 0 bases and J dropped 2; count of bases not matched to a gene: 5. The CDR3 is 15 amino acids. Germline CDR1 SQVTM, CDR2 ANQGSEA. CDR3 in amino acids: CSVEEVQGANTEAFF. The CDR3 nucleotides are TGCAGCGTTGAAGAGGTCCAGGGGGCTAACACTGAAGCTTTCTTT.

The sample holds one count of this clone. This chain uses TRBV27 with TRBJ1-1, with 8 bases that match TRBD1. The CDR3 covers 15 residues. Germline V gene lookup returns CDR1 MNHEY and CDR2 SMNVEV (reference sequence). Trimming at V came to 4 bases and at J to 10 bases, leaving 14 bases not matched to a gene. The CDR3 loop is CASSSNTDRGRGAFF. The DNA of the CDR3 is TGTGCCAGCAGTTCGAATACAGACAGGGGAAGGGGAGCTTTCTTT.

The J gene is TRBJ1-3, the V gene TRBV29-1, with D maybe TRBD1 (5 bases). This CDR3 has 13 amino acids. Germline lookup yields CDR1 SQVTM and CDR2 ANQGSEA. CDR3 DNA sequence: TGCAGTGTATTCGGGGGAAATGGAAACACCATATATTTT. Translated: CSVFGGNGNTIYF. Using reference TRBV29-1 and TRBJ1-3 for the parts outside the CDR3, the full variable domain is SAVISQKPSRDICQRGTSLTIQCQVDSQVTMMFWYRQQPGQSLTLIATANQGSEATYESGFVIDKFPISRPNLTFSTLTVSNMSPEDSSIYLCSVFGGNGNTIYFGEGSWLTVV.

This clone is a singleton in its sample. J is TRBJ2-7 and V is TRBV28; 9 nucleotides match TRBD2. Germline lookup yields CDR1 MDHEN and CDR2 SYDVKM. The V segment lost 8 bases and the J segment 6 bases; nucleotides outside the gene matches: 11. CDR3 size: 14 residues. The chain's CDR3 is CASGDPGLASEQYF. In DNA form, the CDR3 reads TGTGCCAGCGGGGACCCGGGACTAGCCTCCGAGCAGTACTTC. The full variable domain, with the rest looked up from reference TRBV28 and TRBJ2-7, is DVKVTQSSRYLVKRTGEKVFLECVQDMDHENMFWYRQDPGLGLRLIYFSYDVKMKEKGDIPEGYSVSREKKERFSLILESASTNQTSMYLCASGDPGLASEQYFGPGTRLTVT.

The rearrangement links TRBV7-9 to TRBJ2-2, with D uncertain. Germline V gene lookup returns CDR1 SEHNR and CDR2 FQNEAQ (reference sequence). CDR3 length equals 12 residues. V shed 5 bases and J shed 3 bases, with 4 bases lying between them. CDR3 sequence (DNA): TGTGCCAGCAGCCTCTACACCGGGGAGCTGTTTTTT. Encoded protein: CASSLYTGELFF.

This rearrangement joins TRBV5-1 to TRBJ2-3; possibly TRBD2 for D (5 bases). The V gene lost 0 bases and the J gene lost 1 base, with 6 bases spanning the gap. This CDR3 region has 14 residues. Germline CDR1 is SGHRS and CDR2 is YFSETQ. The CDR3 coding sequence is TGCGCCAGCAGCTTGGACGGGGGCACAGATACGCAGTATTTT. Encoded protein: CASSLDGGTDTQYF.

V is TRBV28 and J is TRBJ1-1; 9 nucleotides agree with TRBD1. CDR1 is MDHEN, CDR2 SYDVKM, per germline. This CDR3 has 14 amino acids. Unmatched junction bases numbered 6, after V lost 5 bases and J lost 5 bases. This chain's CDR3 is CASSLQGAQTEAFF. The CDR3 DNA follows: TGTGCCAGCAGTCTACAGGGGGCTCAGACTGAAGCTTTCTTT.

The chain couples TRBV7-9 to TRBJ1-4; D unresolved. Germline values: CDR1 SEHNR, CDR2 FQNEAQ (reference sequence). This CDR3 region has 13 residues. V lost 4 bases and J lost 8, with 11 bases in between. CDR3 in DNA: TGTGCCAGCAGCTCGATTTTGGAGGAAAAACTGTTTTTT. Translation: CASSSILEEKLFF.

The CDR3 here is CASSLGGSGEYFYEQYF. The CDR3 coding sequence is TGTGCCAGCAGCTTAGGAGGATCGGGGGAGTATTTCTACGAGCAGTACTTC. The rearrangement links TRBV7-2 to TRBJ2-7, with D perhaps TRBD2 (6 bases). Trimming shortened V by 1 base and J by 3 bases, and 19 bases separated the two germline ends. Germline V CDR1 and CDR2: SGHTA, FQGNSA. The CDR3 spans 17 residues.

Only a few counts were recorded for this clone. The rearrangement joins TRBV5-1 to TRBJ1-1; D remains unclear. Trimming took off 2 bases at V and 0 bases at J, with 5 bases between the two ends. Germline assignment: CDR1 SGHRS and CDR2 YFSETQ. This CDR3 comprises 13 residues. The CDR3 DNA reads TGCGCCAGCAGCTTCTCCCTGAACACTGAAGCTTTCTTT. Translated: CASSFSLNTEAFF. The complete variable domain, with remaining parts taken from reference TRBV5-1 and TRBJ1-1, reads KAGVTQTPRYLIKTRGQQVTLSCSPISGHRSVSWYQQTPGQGLQFLFEYFSETQRNKGNFPGRFSGRQFSNSRSEMNVSTLELGDSALYLCASSFSLNTEAFFGQGTRLTVV.

The chain recombines TRBV7-8 with TRBJ2-1; TRBD2 matches 10 bases. The CDR3 runs to 19 residues. The germline V gene encodes CDR1 SGHVS and CDR2 FQNEAQ. Unmatched junction bases numbered 10, after V lost 1 base and J lost 1 base. CDR3 in amino acids: CASSLVRVAGGPSYNEQFF. The CDR3 DNA is TGTGCCAGCAGCTTAGTTAGGGTAGCGGGAGGCCCATCCTACAATGAGCAGTTCTTC. The whole variable domain, filled in from reference TRBV7-8 and TRBJ2-1, reads GAGVSQSPRYKVAKRGQDVALRCDPISGHVSLFWYQQALGQGPEFLTYFQNEAQLDKSGLPSDRFFAERPEGSVSTLKIQRTQQEDSAVYLCASSLVRVAGGPSYNEQFFGPGTRLTVL.

V gene TRBV7-2 combines with J gene TRBJ2-1; D remains unclear. Per the germline V gene, CDR1 is SGHTA and CDR2 is FQGNSA. The ends were cut back, 0 bases at V and 6 bases at J, with 6 bases in the middle. The CDR3 contains 13 residues. The CDR3 bases are TGTGCCAGCAGCTTAGCGCCCAGCAATGAGCAGTTCTTC. Amino acids: CASSLAPSNEQFF.

The V and J genes are TRBV29-1 and TRBJ1-2; D possibly corresponds to TRBD1 (5 bases). Trimming cost V 6 bases and J 4 bases, with 12 bases left between them. The germline V gene has CDR1 SQVTM and CDR2 ANQGSEA. This CDR3 comprises 12 residues. CDR3 nucleotide sequence: TGCAGCGTAGCAGGGTTGGCCTATGGCTACACCTTC. It encodes CSVAGLAYGYTF. Based on the CDR3 plus reference TRBV29-1 and TRBJ1-2, the full variable domain is SAVISQKPSRDICQRGTSLTIQCQVDSQVTMMFWYRQQPGQSLTLIATANQGSEATYESGFVIDKFPISRPNLTFSTLTVSNMSPEDSSIYLCSVAGLAYGYTFGSGTRLTVV.

CDR3: CASNERNTEAFF. The CDR3 DNA reads as TGTGCCAGCAATGAGAGGAACACTGAAGCTTTCTTT. The V call is TRBV2, the J call TRBJ1-1; no clear D. The CDR3 is 12 residues long. Germline V gene lookup returns CDR1 SNHLY and CDR2 FYNNEI. V gave up 7 bases and J gave up 1 base, with 7 bases separating them.

The J gene is TRBJ2-1, the V gene TRBV6-6; D perhaps matches TRBD1 (6 bases). With 5 bases removed from V and 5 bases from J, the gap between germline ends came to 13 bases. Looked up from germline, CDR1 is MNHNY and CDR2 is SVGAGI (reference sequence). The CDR3 is 14 residues long. CDR3 in DNA: TGTGCCAGCAGTGACCTACCAGGGGACAATGAGCAGTTCTTC. It yields the protein CASSDLPGDNEQFF.

The chain has TRBV6-5 and TRBJ2-3, with D perhaps matching TRBD2 (5 bases). Germline lookup yields CDR1 MNHEY and CDR2 SVGAGI. The V end lost 0 bases, the J end lost 1 base, and 11 bases lay between the germline ends. CDR3 size: 16 residues. In DNA form, the CDR3 reads TGTGCCAGCAGTTACTCGAGAGGGTATGGCACAGATACGCAGTATTTT. It translates to CASSYSRGYGTDTQYF.

This clone was observed a single time. The gene calls are TRBV30 and TRBJ1-4; D possibly corresponds to TRBD1 (5 bases). Germline CDR1 GTSNPN, CDR2 SVGIG (reference sequence). Trimming cost V 0 bases and J 2 bases, with 13 bases left between them. The CDR3 loop spans 16 amino acids. The CDR3 reads CAWSVRGLTTNEKLFF. The CDR3 DNA is TGTGCCTGGAGTGTAAGGGGCCTCACGACTAATGAAAAACTGTTTTTT. Full variable domain (outside the CDR3, taken from reference TRBV30 and TRBJ1-4): SQTIHQWPATLVQPVGSPLSLECTVEGTSNPNLYWYRQAAGRGLQLLFYSVGIGQISSEVPQNLSASRPQDRQFILSSKKLLLSDSGFYLCAWSVRGLTTNEKLFFGSGTQLSVL.

The chain is built from TRBV4-2 and TRBJ2-7; 11 positions agree with TRBD2. V shed 3 bases, J shed 1 base, and the junction held 8 bases outside the gene matches. This CDR3 has 17 amino acids. Germline V gene data show CDR1 as LGHNA and CDR2 as YNFKEQ. The CDR3: CASSQIAGTSGSYEQYF. In DNA, the CDR3 is TGTGCCAGCAGCCAGATCGCCGGGACTAGCGGATCCTACGAGCAGTACTTC.